The rows below give T cell receptor beta chains drawn from one sample of a study of blood T cell repertoires in COVID-19. Profiling relied on immunoSEQ multiplex PCR, and the TCRdb table lists in-frame clones only, not all of them. The sample has about 270,000 clones, approximately 86% seen once. Sequenced material: peripheral blood. The receptors derive from a woman aged 18-30 years with acute or convalescent COVID-19. CDR3s include the opening cysteine and the closing phenylalanine or tryptophan. D genes are given only for firm matches. The size of a clone is reported for some rows only, either as once, few or many, or as a class for expanded clones.

NA,NA,TRBV19,TRBJ1-5,CASTPLGGPGQPQHF,TGTGCCAGTACCCCCTTGGGGGGACCGGGGCAGCCCCAGCATTTT
TRBD1,few,TRBV13,TRBJ1-1,CASSFPTGGVTEAFF,TGTGCCAGCAGCTTCCCCACAGGGGGCGTCACTGAAGCTTTCTTT
TRBD2,NA,TRBV5-1,TRBJ2-1,CASSLRREGNNEQFF,TGCGCCAGCAGCTTGCGGAGGGAGGGAAACAATGAGCAGTTCTTC
NA,NA,TRBV7-2,TRBJ2-3,CASSLQPPPGGFTQYF,TGTGCCAGCAGCCTACAACCCCCCCCCGGAGGATTTACGCAGTATTTT
TRBD1,NA,TRBV5-1,TRBJ2-7,CASRSGQGKPKYEQYF,TGCGCCAGCAGATCGGGACAGGGGAAACCGAAATACGAGCAGTACTTC
NA,once,TRBV18,TRBJ2-4,CASSPSRGDTKLAKNIQYF,TGTGCCAGCTCCCCCTCACGGGGGGACACGAAGTTAGCCAAAAACATTCAGTACTTC
NA,NA,TRBV6-6,TRBJ1-1,CASSWGVGGTTEAFF,TGTGCCAGCAGTTGGGGAGTGGGAGGAACCACTGAAGCTTTCTTT
NA,NA,TRBV28,TRBJ2-3,CASRGEAAHTDTQYF,TGTGCCAGCAGGGGAGAGGCGGCACACACAGATACGCAGTATTTT
NA,NA,TRBV29-1,TRBJ2-7,CSAGETYEQYF,TGCAGCGCCGGAGAAACCTACGAGCAGTACTTC
NA,NA,TRBV28,TRBJ1-5,CASSKTLGGQPQHF,TGTGCCAGCAGCAAGACTTTGGGTGGTCAGCCCCAGCATTTT
TRBD2,NA,TRBV9,TRBJ2-1,CASSVGGRAGNEQFF,TGTGCCAGCAGCGTAGGCGGGAGGGCCGGGAATGAGCAGTTCTTC
TRBD2,NA,TRBV29-1,TRBJ2-1,CSVEGGLAGPLRDNEQFF,TGCAGCGTTGAAGGAGGGCTAGCGGGGCCTTTGCGCGACAATGAGCAGTTCTTC
NA,NA,TRBV7-8,TRBJ2-1,CATSFSSYNEQFF,TGTGCCACCAGCTTTAGCTCCTACAATGAGCAGTTCTTC
TRBD1,NA,TRBV18,TRBJ1-6,CASSGQGDGSSPLHF,TGTGCCAGCTCGGGACAGGGGGACGGTAGTTCACCCCTCCACTTT
TRBD2,NA,TRBV5-1,TRBJ2-2,CASSRGDGNTGELFF,TGCGCCAGCAGCCGGGGGGACGGAAACACCGGGGAGCTGTTTTTT
NA,once,TRBV25-1,TRBJ1-6,CASSVAGPNNSPLHF,TGTGCCAGCAGTGTTGCGGGACCGAATAATTCACCCCTCCACTTT
NA,NA,TRBV7-9,TRBJ2-5,CASSLAPSETQYF,TGTGCCAGCAGCTTAGCCCCCTCCGAGACCCAGTACTTC
TRBD2,NA,TRBV27,TRBJ2-1,CASSYRLAGRPYNEQFF,TGTGCCAGCAGTTACCGACTAGCGGGGAGACCTTACAATGAGCAGTTCTTC
NA,NA,TRBV19,TRBJ2-1,CASSIAGALYNEQFF,TGTGCCAGTAGTATTGCAGGGGCCCTCTACAATGAGCAGTTCTTC
TRBD2,few,TRBV6-2/TRBV6-3,TRBJ2-3,CASSPGTSLTDTQYF,TGTGCCAGCAGTCCCGGGACTAGCCTCACAGATACGCAGTATTTT
NA,NA,TRBV5-6,TRBJ1-1,CASSLDQGMNTEAFF,TGTGCCAGCAGCTTGGACCAGGGTATGAACACTGAAGCTTTCTTT
NA,NA,TRBV19,TRBJ2-3,CASSSGSTDTQYF,TGTGCCAGTAGTTCCGGGAGCACAGATACGCAGTATTTT
NA,NA,TRBV6-2/TRBV6-3,TRBJ2-2,CASSYSGLAFATGELFF,TGTGCCAGCAGTTACTCAGGGCTAGCGTTCGCTACCGGGGAGCTGTTTTTT
NA,NA,TRBV28,TRBJ1-5,CASSLGGGREQPQHF,TGTGCCAGCAGTTTGGGCGGAGGACGGGAGCAGCCCCAGCATTTT
NA,NA,TRBV6-2/TRBV6-3,TRBJ2-3,CASSYSMRTDTQYF,TGTGCCAGCAGTTATTCGATGCGGACAGATACGCAGTATTTT
TRBD2,NA,TRBV4-3,TRBJ2-7,CASSQLAGARYEQYF,TGCGCCAGCAGCCAACTAGCGGGAGCTAGGTACGAGCAGTACTTC
NA,many,TRBV9,TRBJ2-2,CASSLANTGELFF,TGTGCCAGCTCTCTCGCGAACACCGGGGAGCTGTTTTTT
TRBD1,NA,TRBV20-1,TRBJ1-2,CSASETGSYGYTF,TGCAGTGCTAGTGAGACAGGGAGCTATGGCTACACCTTC
NA,NA,TRBV5-5,TRBJ1-1,CASSPGTLTEAFF,TGTGCCAGCAGCCCAGGGACTCTCACTGAAGCTTTCTTT
NA,NA,TRBV5-1,TRBJ1-2,CASGASYRDGGYTF,TGCGCCAGCGGAGCTTCCTACAGGGACGGTGGCTACACCTTC
NA,once,TRBV7-9,TRBJ1-1,CAWEESTEAFF,TGTGCCTGGGAGGAATCCACTGAAGCTTTCTTT
TRBD1,NA,TRBV7-9,TRBJ1-2,CASSLGLTGGSYGYTF,TGTGCCAGCAGCTTAGGTCTGACAGGGGGGAGCTATGGCTACACCTTC
TRBD1,NA,TRBV15,TRBJ1-2,CATSSPRQGLYGYTF,TGTGCCACCAGCAGTCCCAGACAGGGCCTCTATGGCTACACCTTC
NA,NA,TRBV24-1,TRBJ1-2,CATSVPGHGYTF,TGTGCCACCAGTGTACCAGGGCATGGCTACACCTTC
NA,NA,TRBV19,TRBJ2-3,CASSNIGTDNSLLTDTQYF,TGTGCCAGTAGTAACATTGGGACTGACAATTCCCTACTCACAGATACGCAGTATTTT
TRBD1,NA,TRBV5-1,TRBJ2-5,CASSPGTVETQYF,TGCGCCAGCAGCCCCGGGACAGTGGAGACCCAGTACTTC
NA,NA,TRBV25-1,TRBJ2-7,CASSQPGKPYEQYF,TGTGCCAGCAGTCAGCCCGGGAAACCCTACGAGCAGTACTTC
NA,NA,TRBV30,TRBJ2-5,CAWSRDIQETQYF,TGTGCCTGGAGCCGGGACATACAAGAGACCCAGTACTTC
TRBD1,NA,TRBV28,TRBJ1-5,CASSLPDRDINQPQHF,TGTGCCAGCAGTTTACCGGACAGGGATATCAATCAGCCCCAGCATTTT
NA,NA,TRBV14,TRBJ2-4,CASSQDYTSIQYF,TGTGCCAGCAGCCAGGACTACACAAGCATTCAGTACTTC
NA,NA,TRBV6-5,TRBJ1-4,CASRKQGHNEKLFF,TGTGCCAGCAGGAAACAGGGCCATAATGAAAAACTGTTTTTT
TRBD1,few,TRBV6-6,TRBJ1-2,CASSERQGWGGYTF,TGTGCCAGCAGCGAAAGACAGGGCTGGGGTGGCTACACCTTC
TRBD1,NA,TRBV18,TRBJ2-1,CASTTGVIGNEQFF,TGTGCCAGCACAACAGGGGTAATAGGCAATGAGCAGTTCTTC
TRBD1,NA,TRBV28,TRBJ1-2,CASTTGGAGFNGYTF,TGTGCCAGTACCACAGGGGGCGCGGGTTTTAATGGCTACACCTTC
NA,NA,TRBV23-1,TRBJ1-5,CASNRYYHHGGGLDQPQHF,TGCGCCAGCAACCGATACTACCATCACGGGGGGGGCCTTGATCAGCCCCAGCATTTT
TRBD2,few,TRBV15,TRBJ2-3,CATSYEGRAGTDTQYF,TGTGCCACCAGCTATGAAGGGAGGGCCGGCACAGATACGCAGTATTTT
TRBD1,NA,TRBV7-2,TRBJ2-6,CASSSPGQASSGANVLTF,TGTGCCAGCAGCAGTCCGGGACAGGCTTCCTCTGGGGCCAACGTCCTGACTTTC
TRBD1,few,TRBV5-1,TRBJ2-3,CASSRGPPDTQYF,TGCGCCAGCAGCAGGGGGCCTCCAGATACGCAGTATTTT
NA,NA,TRBV6-5,TRBJ1-2,CASKVTGVLNYGYTF,TGTGCCAGCAAGGTCACCGGGGTGCTCAACTATGGCTACACCTTC